This T cell receptor (beta chain) originates from a study of T-cell memory formation after mild COVID-19. Study-level points and caveats: Whereas later expanders leaned CD4+, clones contracting day 15 to 85 showed a balanced CD4/CD8 makeup.

This CDR3 is 12 amino acids long. In germline, CDR1 is SGHTA, CDR2 FQGNSA. Trimming took off 5 bases at V and 11 bases at J, with 12 bases between the two ends. This clonotype was counted only a few times. Its antigen remains unidentified. TCR alpha and TCR beta cDNA libraries with sample barcodes and UMIs came from 5'RACE using constant-segment primers. TCRdb analysed the 5' RACE reads with MiXCR anew, one entry per CDR3 protein. The sample has around 300,000 distinct CDR3 sequences, roughly 17% seen once; the top ten hold roughly 23%. The TCR was taken from a man younger than 30 who had mild COVID-19 (a few samples of this study predate the infection). Cell type and time point are not known. The chain carries TRBV7-2 and TRBJ1-4; D is uncertain. Sequenced sample: PBMCs or a T cell subset sorted from them (not recorded which). CDR3 protein: CASSLMGGKLFF. CDR3 DNA sequence: TGTGCCAGCAGCCTAATGGGAGGTAAACTGTTTTTT. Full variable domain (outside the CDR3, taken from reference TRBV7-2 and TRBJ1-4): GAGVSQSPSNKVTEKGKDVELRCDPISGHTALYWYRQSLGQGLEFLIYFQGNSAPDKSGLPSDRFSAERTGGSVSTLTIQRTQQEDSAVYLCASSLMGGKLFFGSGTQLSVL.